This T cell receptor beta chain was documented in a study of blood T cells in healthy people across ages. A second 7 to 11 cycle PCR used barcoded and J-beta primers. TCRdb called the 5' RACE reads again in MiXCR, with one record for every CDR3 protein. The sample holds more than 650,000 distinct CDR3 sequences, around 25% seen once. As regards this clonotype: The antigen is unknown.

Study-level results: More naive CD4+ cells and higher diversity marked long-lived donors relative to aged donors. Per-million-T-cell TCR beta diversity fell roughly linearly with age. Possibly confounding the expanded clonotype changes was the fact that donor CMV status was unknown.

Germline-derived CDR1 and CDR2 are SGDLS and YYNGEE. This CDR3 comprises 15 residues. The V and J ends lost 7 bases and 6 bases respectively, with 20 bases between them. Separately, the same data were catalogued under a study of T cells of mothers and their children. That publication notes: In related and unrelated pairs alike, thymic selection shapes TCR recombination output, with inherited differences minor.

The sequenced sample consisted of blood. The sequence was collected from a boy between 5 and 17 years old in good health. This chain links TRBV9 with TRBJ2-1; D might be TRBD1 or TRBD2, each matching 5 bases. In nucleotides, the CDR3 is TGTGCCAGCGGGGGAAGAGGGGTATTTACCAATGAGCAGTTCTTC. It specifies CASGGRGVFTNEQFF.